This TCR beta chain comes out of a study of identifying expanded T cells in peripheral blood. Germline V gives CDR1 PRHDT, CDR2 FYEKMQ (reference sequence). This CDR3 region has 18 residues. The V and J ends lost 4 bases and 3 bases, in that order; junction bases with no gene match: 17. Healthy donors had no documented immune events, such as infections, while sampled. Only in-frame clones appear in the TCRdb table, and some are missing; sequencing was by immunoSEQ multiplex PCR. The sample has about 83,000 clones; about 88% are singletons. The chain recombines TRBV13 with TRBJ1-2; the match to TRBD1 covers 7 bases. This TCR derives from a person aged 18 to 75 in good health. Input material: blood. CDR3 sequence reads: CASSWLLGPAGGHYGYTF. CDR3 DNA sequence: TGTGCCAGCAGCTGGCTGCTCGGGCCGGCAGGGGGACACTATGGCTACACCTTC. The full variable domain, in which reference TRBV13 and TRBJ1-2 provide the parts outside the CDR3, is AAGVIQSPRHLIKEKRETATLKCYPIPRHDTVYWYQQGPGQDPQFLISFYEKMQSDKGSIPDRFSAQQFSDYHSELNMSSLELGDSALYFCASSWLLGPAGGHYGYTFGSGTRLTVV.